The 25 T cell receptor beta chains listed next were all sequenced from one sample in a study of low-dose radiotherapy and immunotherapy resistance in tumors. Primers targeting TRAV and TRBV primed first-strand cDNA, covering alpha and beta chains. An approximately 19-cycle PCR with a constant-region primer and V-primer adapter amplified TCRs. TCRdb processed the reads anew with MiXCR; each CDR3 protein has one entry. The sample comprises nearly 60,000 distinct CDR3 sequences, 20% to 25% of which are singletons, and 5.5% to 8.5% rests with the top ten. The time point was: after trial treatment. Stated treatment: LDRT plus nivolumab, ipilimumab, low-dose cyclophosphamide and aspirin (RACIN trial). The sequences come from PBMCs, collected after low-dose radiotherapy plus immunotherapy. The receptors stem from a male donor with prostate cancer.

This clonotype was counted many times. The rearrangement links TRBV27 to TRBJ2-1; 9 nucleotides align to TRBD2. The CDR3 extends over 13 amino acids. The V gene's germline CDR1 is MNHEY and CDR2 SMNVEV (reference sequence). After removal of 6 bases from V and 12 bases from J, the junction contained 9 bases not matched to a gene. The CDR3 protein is CASSFTVAGVQFF. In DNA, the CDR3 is TGTGCCAGCAGCTTCACCGTAGCGGGAGTGCAGTTCTTC.

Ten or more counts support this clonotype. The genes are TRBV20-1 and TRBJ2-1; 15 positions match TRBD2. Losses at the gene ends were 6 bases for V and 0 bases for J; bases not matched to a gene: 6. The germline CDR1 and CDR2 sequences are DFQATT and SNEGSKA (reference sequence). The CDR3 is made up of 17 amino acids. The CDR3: CSAEGTSGGSSYNEQFF. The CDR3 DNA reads TGCAGTGCGGAGGGGACTAGCGGGGGGAGCTCCTACAATGAGCAGTTCTTC.

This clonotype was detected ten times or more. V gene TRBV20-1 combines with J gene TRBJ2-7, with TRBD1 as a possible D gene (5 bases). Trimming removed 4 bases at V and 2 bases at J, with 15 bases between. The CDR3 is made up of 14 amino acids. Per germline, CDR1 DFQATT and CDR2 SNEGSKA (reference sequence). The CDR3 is CSANPDTHTYEQYF. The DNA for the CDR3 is TGCAGTGCTAACCCGGACACACACACCTACGAGCAGTACTTC.

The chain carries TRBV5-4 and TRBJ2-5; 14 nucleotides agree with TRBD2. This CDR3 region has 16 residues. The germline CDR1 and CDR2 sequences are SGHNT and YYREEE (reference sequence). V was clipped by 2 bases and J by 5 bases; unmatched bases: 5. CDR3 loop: CASSFGLAGGEETQYF. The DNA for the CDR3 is TGTGCCAGCAGCTTTGGACTAGCGGGAGGCGAGGAGACCCAGTACTTC.

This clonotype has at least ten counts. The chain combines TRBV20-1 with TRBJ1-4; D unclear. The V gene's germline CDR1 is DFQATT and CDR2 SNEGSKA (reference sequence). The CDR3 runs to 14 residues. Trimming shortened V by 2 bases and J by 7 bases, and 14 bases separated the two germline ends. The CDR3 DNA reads TGCAGTGCTAGAAGTGACTCCTGGGGTGAAAAACTGTTTTTT. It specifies CSARSDSWGEKLFF.

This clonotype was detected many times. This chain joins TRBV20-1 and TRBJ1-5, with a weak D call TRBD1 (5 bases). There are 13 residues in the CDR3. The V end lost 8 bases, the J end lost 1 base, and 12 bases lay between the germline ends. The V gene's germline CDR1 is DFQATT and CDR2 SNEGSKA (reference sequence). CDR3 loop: CSTGRASNQPQHF. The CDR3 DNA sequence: TGCAGTACGGGACGGGCAAGCAATCAGCCCCAGCATTTT.

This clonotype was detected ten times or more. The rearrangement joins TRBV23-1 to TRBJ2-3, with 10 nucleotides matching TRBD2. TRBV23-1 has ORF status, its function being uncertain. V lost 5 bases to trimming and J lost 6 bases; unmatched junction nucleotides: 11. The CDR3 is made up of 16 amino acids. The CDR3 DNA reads TGCGCCAGCAGTTCTGTGGCTAGCGGGAGTATGGATACGCAGTATTTT. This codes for CASSSVASGSMDTQYF.

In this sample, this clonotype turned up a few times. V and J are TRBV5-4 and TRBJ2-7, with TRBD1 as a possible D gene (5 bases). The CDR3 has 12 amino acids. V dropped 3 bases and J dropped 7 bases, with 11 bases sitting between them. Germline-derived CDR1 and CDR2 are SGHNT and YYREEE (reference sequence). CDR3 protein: CASSWGSGEQYF. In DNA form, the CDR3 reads TGTGCCAGCAGCTGGGGCTCCGGGGAGCAGTACTTC. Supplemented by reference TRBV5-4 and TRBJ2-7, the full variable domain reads ETGVTQSPTHLIKTRGQQVTLRCSSQSGHNTVSWYQQALGQGPQFIFQYYREEENGRGNFPPRFSGLQFPNYSSELNVNALELDDSALYLCASSWGSGEQYFGPGTRLTVT.

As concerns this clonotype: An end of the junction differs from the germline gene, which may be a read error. CDR3 DNA sequence: TGCGCCAGCAGCCAAGATGCCCAGAAAGAATGGAAGGTTTTT. Its translation: CASSQDAQKEWKVF. V gene TRBV4-3 combines with J gene TRBJ2-3; D remains ambiguous. The CDR3 totals 14 residues. Germline V CDR1 and CDR2: LGHNA, YSLEER.

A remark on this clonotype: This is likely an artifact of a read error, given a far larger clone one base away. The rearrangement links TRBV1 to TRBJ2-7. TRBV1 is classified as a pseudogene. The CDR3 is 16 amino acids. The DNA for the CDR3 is TGCACCAGCAGCCAAGGAGATTTGATGGTAACCTACGAGCAGTACTTC. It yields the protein CTSSQGDLMVTYEQYF.

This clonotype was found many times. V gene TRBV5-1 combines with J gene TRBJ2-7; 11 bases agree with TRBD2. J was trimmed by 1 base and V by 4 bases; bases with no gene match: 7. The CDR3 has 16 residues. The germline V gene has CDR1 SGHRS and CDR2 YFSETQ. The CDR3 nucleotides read TGCGCCAGCAGCCCGGTAGCGGGAGGGTTGTCCTACGAGCAGTACTTC. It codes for CASSPVAGGLSYEQYF.

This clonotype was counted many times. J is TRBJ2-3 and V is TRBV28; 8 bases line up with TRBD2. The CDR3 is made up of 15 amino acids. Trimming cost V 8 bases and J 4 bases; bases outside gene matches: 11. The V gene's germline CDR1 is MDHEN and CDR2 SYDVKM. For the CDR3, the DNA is TGTGCCAGCCCCCCGTTTGCGGGAGGACCAGATACGCAGTATTTT. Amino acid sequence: CASPPFAGGPDTQYF.

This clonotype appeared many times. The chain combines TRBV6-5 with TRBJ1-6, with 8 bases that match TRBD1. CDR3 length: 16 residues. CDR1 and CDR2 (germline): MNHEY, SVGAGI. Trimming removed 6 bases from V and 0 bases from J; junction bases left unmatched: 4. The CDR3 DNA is TGTGCCAGCAGCCGAGGGACAGGCTCCTATAATTCACCCCTCCACTTT. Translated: CASSRGTGSYNSPLHF.

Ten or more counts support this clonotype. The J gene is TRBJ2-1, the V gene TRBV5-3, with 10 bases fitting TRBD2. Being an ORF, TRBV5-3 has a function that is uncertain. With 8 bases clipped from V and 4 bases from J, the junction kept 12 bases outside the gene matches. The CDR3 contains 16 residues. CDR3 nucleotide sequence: TGTGCCAGCAGCCCGCGACTAGCGGGTGTGTACAATGAGCAGTTCTTC. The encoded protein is CASSPRLAGVYNEQFF.

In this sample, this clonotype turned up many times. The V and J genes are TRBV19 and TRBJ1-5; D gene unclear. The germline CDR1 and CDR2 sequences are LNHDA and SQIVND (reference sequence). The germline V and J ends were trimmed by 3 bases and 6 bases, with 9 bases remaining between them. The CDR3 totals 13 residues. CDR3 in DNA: TGTGCCAGTAGTATTGCCGGGAGTCAGCCCCAGCATTTT. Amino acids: CASSIAGSQPQHF.

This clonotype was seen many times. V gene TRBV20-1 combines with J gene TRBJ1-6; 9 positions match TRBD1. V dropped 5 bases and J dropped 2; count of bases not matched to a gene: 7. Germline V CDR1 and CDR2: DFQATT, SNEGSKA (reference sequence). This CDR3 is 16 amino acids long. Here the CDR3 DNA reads TGCAGTGCTGCTACAGGGGGCTCAACCTATAATTCACCCCTCCACTTT. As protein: CSAATGGSTYNSPLHF.

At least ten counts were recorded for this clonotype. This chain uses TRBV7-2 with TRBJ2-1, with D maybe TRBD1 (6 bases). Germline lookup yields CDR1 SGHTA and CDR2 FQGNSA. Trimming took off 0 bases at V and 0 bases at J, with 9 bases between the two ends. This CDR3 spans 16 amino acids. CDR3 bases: TGTGCCAGCAGCTTAGCCCGGGACATCTCCTACAATGAGCAGTTCTTC. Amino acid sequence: CASSLARDISYNEQFF.

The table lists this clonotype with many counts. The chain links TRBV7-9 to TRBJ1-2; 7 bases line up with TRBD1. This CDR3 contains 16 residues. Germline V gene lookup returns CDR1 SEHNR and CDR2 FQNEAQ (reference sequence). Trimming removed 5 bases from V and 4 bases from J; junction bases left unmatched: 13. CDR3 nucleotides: TGTGCCAGCAGCCGAGGGACAGCCCCACTCATCTATGGCTACACCTTC. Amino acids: CASSRGTAPLIYGYTF.

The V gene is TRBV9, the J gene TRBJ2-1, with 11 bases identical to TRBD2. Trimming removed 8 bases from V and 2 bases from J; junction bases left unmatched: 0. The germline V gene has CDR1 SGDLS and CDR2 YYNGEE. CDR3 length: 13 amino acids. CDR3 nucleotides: TGTGCCAGGACTAGCGGGGCCTACAATGAGCAGTTCTTC. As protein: CARTSGAYNEQFF. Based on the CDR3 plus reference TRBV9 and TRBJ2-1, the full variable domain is DSGVTQTPKHLITATGQRVTLRCSPRSGDLSVYWYQQSLDQGLQFLIQYYNGEERAKGNILERFSAQQFPDLHSELNLSSLELGDSALYFCARTSGAYNEQFFGPGTRLTVL.

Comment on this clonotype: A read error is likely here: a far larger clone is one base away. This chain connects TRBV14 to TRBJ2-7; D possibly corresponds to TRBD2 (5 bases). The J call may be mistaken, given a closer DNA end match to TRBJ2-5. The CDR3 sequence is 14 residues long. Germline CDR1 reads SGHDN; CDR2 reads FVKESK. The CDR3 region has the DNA TGTGGCAGCAGCTGGAGGTTCCCCCAAGAGACCCAGTACTTC. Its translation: CGSSWRFPQETQYF.

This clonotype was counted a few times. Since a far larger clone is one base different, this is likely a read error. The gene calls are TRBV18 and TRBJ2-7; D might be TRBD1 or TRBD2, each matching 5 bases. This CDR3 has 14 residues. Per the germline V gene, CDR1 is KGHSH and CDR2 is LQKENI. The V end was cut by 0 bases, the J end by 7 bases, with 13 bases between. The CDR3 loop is CASSPPSGTNEQYF. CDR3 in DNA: TGTGCCAGCTCACCACCGTCCGGGACCAATGAGCAGTACTTC. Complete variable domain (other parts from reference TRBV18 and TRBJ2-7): NAGVMQNPRHLVRRRGQEARLRCSPMKGHSHVYWYRQLPEEGLKFMVYLQKENIIDESGMPKERFSAEFPKEGPSILRIQQVVRGDSAAYFCASSPPSGTNEQYFGPGTRLTVT.

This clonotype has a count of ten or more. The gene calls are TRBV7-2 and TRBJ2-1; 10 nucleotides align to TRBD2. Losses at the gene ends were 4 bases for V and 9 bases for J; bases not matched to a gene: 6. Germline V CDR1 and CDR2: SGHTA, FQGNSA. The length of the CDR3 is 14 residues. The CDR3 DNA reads TGTGCCAGCAGCTCAATAGCGGGGGGACTTGAGCAGTTCTTC. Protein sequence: CASSSIAGGLEQFF.

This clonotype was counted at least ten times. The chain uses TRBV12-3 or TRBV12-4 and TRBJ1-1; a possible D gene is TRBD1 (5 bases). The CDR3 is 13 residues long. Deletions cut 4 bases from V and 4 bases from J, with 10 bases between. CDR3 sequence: CASSSGLPTEAFF. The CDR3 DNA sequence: TGTGCCAGCAGTTCGGGACTCCCCACTGAAGCTTTCTTT.

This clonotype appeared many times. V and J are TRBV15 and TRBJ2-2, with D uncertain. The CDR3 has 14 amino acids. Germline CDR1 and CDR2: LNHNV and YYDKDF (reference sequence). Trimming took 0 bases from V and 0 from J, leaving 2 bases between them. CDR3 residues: CATSRDANTGELFF. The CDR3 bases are TGTGCCACCAGCAGAGATGCGAACACCGGGGAGCTGTTTTTT.

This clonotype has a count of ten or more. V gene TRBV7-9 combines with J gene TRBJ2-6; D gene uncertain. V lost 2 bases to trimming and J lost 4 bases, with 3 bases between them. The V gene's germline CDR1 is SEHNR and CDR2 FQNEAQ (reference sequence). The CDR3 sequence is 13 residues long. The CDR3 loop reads CASSLNGANVLTF. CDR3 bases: TGTGCCAGCAGCTTAAACGGGGCCAACGTCCTGACTTTC.